This entry lists 15 T cell receptor beta chains sequenced from one sample in a study of blood T cells in healthy people across ages. A second roughly 7 to 12 cycle PCR used barcoded and J-beta primers. TCRdb itself ran the 5' RACE reads through MiXCR, one entry per CDR3 protein. The sample has 750,000 to 1,000,000 distinct CDR3 sequences, 25% to 35% seen once. These data also formed part of another study, on T cells of mothers and their children.

The sequencing input was blood. These receptors originate from a woman between 35 and 50 years old in good health.

This chain uses TRBV10-3 with TRBJ1-5, with D unclear. CDR3 length: 13 residues. Germline assignment: CDR1 ENHRY and CDR2 SYGVKD. Trimming removed 10 bases at V and 3 bases at J, with 13 bases between. CDR3 amino acids: CATQPGNNQPQHF. CDR3 coding DNA: TGTGCCACCCAGCCGGGGAACAATCAGCCCCAGCATTTT.

CDR3 sequence (DNA): TGTGCCAGCAGCCGATTTACTAGCGGGAAGGGCGATGAGCAGTTCTTC. Its translation: CASSRFTSGKGDEQFF. This sequence joins TRBV7-9 and TRBJ2-1, with 10 bases lining up with TRBD2. The V gene's germline CDR1 is SEHNR and CDR2 FQNEAQ (reference sequence). The CDR3 contains 16 residues. V lost 5 bases and J lost 8; bases outside the gene matches: 12.

There are many counts of this clonotype. The chain is built from TRBV20-1 and TRBJ2-5; the D gene could be TRBD1 or TRBD2 (7 bases each). Per germline, CDR1 DFQATT and CDR2 SNEGSKA (reference sequence). V shed 1 base and J shed 11 bases, with 23 bases lying between them. CDR3 length: 15 amino acids. CDR3 in DNA: TGCAGTGCTAGAGGGGGACAGCCCATCCGGGGGGAGCAGTACTTC. It translates to CSARGGQPIRGEQYF.

This clonotype appeared many times. The chain recombines TRBV6-5 with TRBJ2-7; 8 positions agree with TRBD1. V trimming: 4 bases; J trimming: 3 bases; junction bases outside the gene matches: 5. Germline values: CDR1 MNHEY, CDR2 SVGAGI. CDR3 length: 14 amino acids. The CDR3 sequence: CASSFDRGYYEQYF. The CDR3 DNA follows: TGTGCCAGCAGTTTTGACAGGGGTTACTACGAGCAGTACTTC.

This clonotype was counted at least ten times. This sequence joins TRBV24-1 and TRBJ2-5; TRBD1 matches at 9 bases. Germline V CDR1 and CDR2: KGHDR, SFDVKD. This CDR3 has 16 amino acids. V lost 3 bases and J lost 2; bases outside the gene matches: 6. The CDR3 DNA reads as TGTGCCACCAGTGATCCCGGGACAGGGAATCAAGAGACCCAGTACTTC. Protein product: CATSDPGTGNQETQYF.

Many counts were recorded for this clonotype. This chain links TRBV29-1 with TRBJ1-2; no clear D gene. The CDR3 is 12 amino acids. Germline loops: CDR1 SQVTM, CDR2 ANQGSEA. CDR3 protein: CSVTDPNYGYTF. CDR3 coding DNA: TGCAGTGTTACAGATCCTAACTATGGCTACACCTTC.

This clonotype was recorded at least ten times. The gene calls are TRBV7-3 and TRBJ2-4; 8 bases match TRBD2. The CDR3 is 13 amino acids. Germline V CDR1 and CDR2: SGHTA, FQGTGA. Trimming removed 2 bases from V and 13 bases from J; junction bases left unmatched: 7. The chain's CDR3 is CASSLAGGGEQYF. CDR3 coding DNA: TGTGCCAGCAGCTTAGCGGGGGGTGGGGAGCAGTACTTC. Combining the CDR3 with reference TRBV7-3 and TRBJ2-4 gives the whole variable domain GAGVSQTPSNKVTEKGKYVELRCDPISGHTALYWYRQSLGQGPEFLIYFQGTGAADDSGLPNDRFFAVRPEGSVSTLKIQRTERGDSAVYLCASSLAGGGEQYFGAGTRLSVL.

In its sample, this clonotype was seen a few times. This rearrangement joins TRBV6-6 to TRBJ1-2, with unresolved D. Germline CDR1 and CDR2: MNHNY and SVGAGI (reference sequence). With 5 bases removed from V and 6 bases from J, the gap between germline ends came to 13 bases. The CDR3 runs 13 residues. The chain's CDR3 is CASSRKILDGYTF. In DNA form, the CDR3 reads TGTGCCAGCAGTCGGAAGATCCTTGATGGCTACACCTTC.

This clonotype has a handful of counts. This chain connects TRBV28 to TRBJ2-5; D is unclear. CDR3 length: 14 amino acids. Germline CDR1 and CDR2: MDHEN and SYDVKM. Trimming stripped 2 bases from V and 1 base from J, with 8 bases between. The CDR3 loop is CASSLNPGQETQYF. The DNA of the CDR3 is TGTGCCAGCAGTTTAAATCCTGGCCAAGAGACCCAGTACTTC.

This clonotype has just a few counts. The chain has TRBV20-1 and TRBJ2-7; 7 bases match TRBD1. The J call could be wrong; TRBJ2-5 is a better fit for the DNA end. The germline CDR1 and CDR2 sequences are DFQATT and SNEGSKA (reference sequence). This CDR3 contains 13 residues. The CDR3 nucleotides read TGCAGTGCTAGAAAGACAGGGACGAAGACCCAGTACTTC. It yields the protein CSARKTGTKTQYF.

In its sample, this clonotype was seen many times. The chain employs TRBV14 and TRBJ2-3, with a weak D call TRBD2 (6 bases). Germline lookup yields CDR1 SGHDN and CDR2 FVKESK. Trimming stripped 4 bases from V and 8 bases from J, with 25 bases between. The CDR3 covers 17 residues. CDR3 DNA: TGTGCCAGCAGCCCCGCCCGCTGGCGGGGCGCCGGGAGTACGCAGTATTTT. It translates to CASSPARWRGAGSTQYF.

This clonotype was detected ten times or more. V usage is TRBV12-3 or TRBV12-4 and J usage is TRBJ2-1, with 8 bases lining up with TRBD2. CDR3 length: 14 amino acids. The ends lost 5 bases at V and 7 bases at J; junction bases unmatched: 7. The CDR3 loop is CASSLGGGPNEQFF. DNA of the CDR3: TGTGCCAGCAGTCTGGGCGGGGGGCCAAATGAGCAGTTCTTC.

This clonotype was found a few times. This chain connects TRBV12-3 or TRBV12-4 to TRBJ2-1; 11 bases agree with TRBD2. Trimming at V came to 4 bases and at J to 13 bases, leaving 12 bases not matched to a gene. CDR3 size: 15 residues. Here the CDR3 DNA reads TGTGCCAGCAGTTCGGGACTAGCGGCGCCAGAGACCCAGTTCTTC. Its protein is CASSSGLAAPETQFF.

This clonotype was seen only a few times. J is TRBJ1-1 and V is TRBV29-1, with 7 bases aligning to TRBD1. The CDR3 has 15 amino acids. After removal of 4 bases from V and 0 bases from J, the junction contained 8 bases not matched to a gene. Per germline, CDR1 SQVTM and CDR2 ANQGSEA. The CDR3 reads CSVGAGGTMNTEAFF. The CDR3 coding sequence is TGCAGCGTTGGGGCAGGGGGAACCATGAACACTGAAGCTTTCTTT.

In the case of this clonotype: Here the CDR3 omits its conserved ending phenylalanine or tryptophan, so a read error is the likely source. The rearrangement joins TRBV5-6 to TRBJ1-5, with D maybe TRBD1 (5 bases). CDR1 and CDR2 (germline): SGHDT, YYEEEE. V was cut by 3 bases and J by 6 bases, with 7 bases left in between. The CDR3 extends over 12 amino acids. Written as DNA, the CDR3 is TGTGCCAGCAGCTCAGGGTTTCAGCCCCAGCATTGT. Translating gives CASSSGFQPQHC.